This passage covers 27 T cell receptor beta chains from one sample sequenced in a study of blood T cell repertoires in COVID-19. The table came from immunoSEQ multiplex PCR; TCRdb's copy has only in-frame clones and leaves some out. The data hold fewer than 40,000 clones, with 75% to 85% observed a single time. The sequencing sample was made of peripheral blood. These receptors originate from a man of 80 years or more with active COVID-19.

This clone has only a few counts. The chain joins TRBV19 to TRBJ2-7; TRBD1 matches at 7 bases. Germline CDR1 LNHDA, CDR2 SQIVND (reference sequence). The CDR3 extends over 17 amino acids. V was clipped by 5 bases and J by 0 bases; unmatched bases: 13. In DNA, the CDR3 is TGTGCCAGTAGTCTGAGATACGGACAGGCTACCTCCTACGAGCAGTACTTC. Protein: CASSLRYGQATSYEQYF. Complete variable domain (other parts from reference TRBV19 and TRBJ2-7): DGGITQSPKYLFRKEGQNVTLSCEQNLNHDAMYWYRQDPGQGLRLIYYSQIVNDFQKGDIAEGYSVSREKKESFPLTVTSAQKNPTAFYLCASSLRYGQATSYEQYFGPGTRLTVT.

The J gene is TRBJ2-2, the V gene TRBV6-5; 8 positions match TRBD1. V lost 7 bases and J lost 0; bases outside the gene matches: 4. Germline lookup yields CDR1 MNHEY and CDR2 SVGAGI. This CDR3 spans 15 amino acids. In nucleotides, the CDR3 is TGTGCCAGCACCCAGGGGGCGGCGAACACCGGGGAGCTGTTTTTT. It yields the protein CASTQGAANTGELFF.

The chain combines TRBV10-3 with TRBJ1-2; 12 bases fit TRBD1. CDR1 is ENHRY, CDR2 SYGVKD, per germline. Germline trimming cut 3 bases from V and 4 bases from J; bases unmatched to any gene: 18. The CDR3 has 20 amino acids. The CDR3, as DNA: TGTGCCATCAGTGAACACGGAAACGGGGACAGGGGGCGAAGTGGCTATGGCTACACCTTC. It yields the protein CAISEHGNGDRGRSGYGYTF.

The rearrangement uses TRBV29-1 and TRBJ2-7, with 8 nucleotides matching TRBD1. Germline V gives CDR1 SQVTM, CDR2 ANQGSEA. CDR3 length equals 14 residues. Trimming took 4 bases from V and 2 from J; bases not matched to a gene: 7. The CDR3 sequence: CSVALAGGPYEQYF. The DNA for the CDR3 is TGCAGCGTTGCTCTTGCAGGGGGCCCCTACGAGCAGTACTTC.

The rearrangement joins TRBV5-1 to TRBJ1-1, with no clear D. This CDR3 comprises 14 residues. CDR1 SGHRS and CDR2 YFSETQ come from the germline V gene. The V end was cut by 4 bases, the J end by 1 base, with 11 bases between. In nucleotides, the CDR3 is TGCGCCAGCAGCCCATGGGCCCCGAACACTGAAGCTTTCTTT. Amino acids: CASSPWAPNTEAFF.

J is TRBJ2-7 and V is TRBV21-1; no DNA check was done on the table's D call, TRBD1. TRBV21-1 is a known pseudogene. This CDR3 is built from 15 residues. The CDR3: CASSKGQGETYEQYF. The CDR3 DNA follows: TGTGCCAGCAGCAAAGGGCAGGGGGAGACCTACGAGCAGTACTTC.

The J gene is TRBJ2-1, the V gene TRBV18; 7 nucleotides agree with TRBD2. Germline lookup yields CDR1 KGHSH and CDR2 LQKENI. The CDR3 runs to 14 residues. V lost 5 bases and J lost 3; bases outside the gene matches: 4. In DNA, the CDR3 is TGTGCCAGCTCAACCAGGGAGGGCTACAATGAGCAGTTCTTC. Encoded protein: CASSTREGYNEQFF.

A single count supports this clone. V gene TRBV7-3 combines with J gene TRBJ2-7; TRBD1 matches at 7 bases. The CDR3 covers 13 residues. From germline, CDR1 is SGHTA and CDR2 FQGTGA. V trimming: 4 bases; J trimming: 5 bases; junction bases outside the gene matches: 5. The CDR3 reads CASSSGQFNEQYF. For the CDR3, the DNA is TGTGCCAGCAGCTCGGGACAGTTCAACGAGCAGTACTTC.

The chain joins TRBV7-2 to TRBJ2-2; D is possibly TRBD2 (6 bases). The CDR3 has 15 residues. V lost 1 base and J 5 bases, leaving 11 bases between the germline ends. CDR1 is SGHTA, CDR2 FQGNSA, per germline. Here the CDR3 DNA reads TGTGCCAGCAGCTTAGTGGCTAGCGAGACCGGGGAGCTGTTTTTT. This codes for CASSLVASETGELFF.

The rearrangement uses TRBV5-1 and TRBJ1-4, with 9 bases identical to TRBD1. Germline V CDR1 and CDR2: SGHRS, YFSETQ. The junction had 3 bases not matched to a gene; V was cut back by 3 bases and J by 6 bases. The CDR3 is made up of 14 amino acids. The CDR3 region has the DNA TGCGCCAGCAGCTACAGGGGGCGCGATGAAAAACTGTTTTTT. It specifies CASSYRGRDEKLFF. Complete variable domain (other parts from reference TRBV5-1 and TRBJ1-4): KAGVTQTPRYLIKTRGQQVTLSCSPISGHRSVSWYQQTPGQGLQFLFEYFSETQRNKGNFPGRFSGRQFSNSRSEMNVSTLELGDSALYLCASSYRGRDEKLFFGSGTQLSVL.

The chain uses TRBV5-1 and TRBJ2-5; TRBD2 might be the D (5 bases). This CDR3 spans 15 amino acids. Germline V gene sequence: CDR1 SGHRS, CDR2 YFSETQ. V was shortened by 2 bases and J by 1 base, with 12 bases between the two germline ends. The CDR3 DNA is TGCGCCAGCAGCTTCAGGCTAGCAGGCCAAGAGACCCAGTACTTC. Residues: CASSFRLAGQETQYF.

The chain has TRBV5-4 and TRBJ2-7, with D hard to call. CDR3 length: 13 residues. Trimming took off 0 bases at V and 4 bases at J, with 8 bases between the two ends. Germline values: CDR1 SGHNT, CDR2 YYREEE (reference sequence). Here the CDR3 reads CASSLARGYEQYF. CDR3 coding DNA: TGTGCCAGCAGCTTGGCTCGCGGATACGAGCAGTACTTC. Full variable domain (remainder filled in from reference TRBV5-4 and TRBJ2-7): ETGVTQSPTHLIKTRGQQVTLRCSSQSGHNTVSWYQQALGQGPQFIFQYYREEENGRGNFPPRFSGLQFPNYSSELNVNALELDDSALYLCASSLARGYEQYFGPGTRLTVT.

The chain links TRBV7-8 to TRBJ1-5; 10 nucleotides agree with TRBD1. This CDR3 spans 15 amino acids. Germline assignment: CDR1 SGHVS and CDR2 FQNEAQ. V shed 3 bases, J shed 5 bases, and the junction held 4 bases outside the gene matches. The CDR3 coding sequence is TGTGCCAGCAGCTTTGGACAGGGGGGAGATCAGCCCCAGCATTTT. Its protein product is CASSFGQGGDQPQHF.

This clone was observed once. The gene calls are TRBV4-2 and TRBJ1-4; D possibly corresponds to TRBD1 (5 bases). V was cut by 0 bases and J by 6 bases, with 8 bases left in between. The length of the CDR3 is 14 residues. In germline, CDR1 is LGHNA, CDR2 YNFKEQ. In nucleotides, the CDR3 is TGTGCCAGCAGCCAAGAGGGGGACTATGAAAAACTGTTTTTT. Translating gives CASSQEGDYEKLFF.

The rearrangement links TRBV18 to TRBJ1-6, with 7 nucleotides matching TRBD1. The V gene end was trimmed by 3 bases and the J gene end by 10 bases; junction bases not matched to a gene: 9. CDR3 size: 15 residues. Germline V CDR1 and CDR2: KGHSH, LQKENI. The CDR3 coding sequence is TGTGCCAGCTCACCCGGGACAGTGTTAAACTCACCCCTCCACTTT. Protein: CASSPGTVLNSPLHF.

The chain recombines TRBV7-8 with TRBJ2-7; D ambiguous. This CDR3 has 14 amino acids. Trimming took 7 bases from V and 4 from J, leaving 17 bases between them. Per the germline V gene, CDR1 is SGHVS and CDR2 is FQNEAQ. The CDR3 nucleotides are TGTGCCAGCAACAAAGTCCCCGGAGCTTACGAGCAGTACTTC. Encoded protein: CASNKVPGAYEQYF.

The chain uses TRBV12-5 and TRBJ2-3; 7 nucleotides match TRBD2. The V gene end was trimmed by 1 base and the J gene end by 2 bases; junction bases not matched to a gene: 3. Germline CDR1 is LGHNT and CDR2 is FRNRAP. The CDR3 loop spans 15 amino acids. The CDR3 here is CASGLGGGDTDTQYF. The CDR3 region has the DNA TGTGCTAGTGGTTTGGGCGGGGGAGACACAGATACGCAGTATTTT.

The chain recombines TRBV28 with TRBJ2-1; tentative D call: TRBD1 (6 bases). The CDR3 runs 12 residues. Germline lookup yields CDR1 MDHEN and CDR2 SYDVKM. Deletions cut 5 bases from V and 12 bases from J, with 14 bases between. The CDR3 region has the DNA TGTGCCAGCAGTCCACAGGGTAAGGTGCAGTTCTTC. Protein: CASSPQGKVQFF.

The V and J genes are TRBV2 and TRBJ1-6; the D is unclear. V was pared by 8 bases and J by 8 bases, with 13 bases between. CDR3 size: 13 residues. Per germline, CDR1 SNHLY and CDR2 FYNNEI. The CDR3 sequence: CASSRDFDSPLHF. The CDR3, as DNA: TGTGCCAGCTCCCGGGATTTTGATTCACCCCTCCACTTT.

The sample holds one count of this clone. The gene calls are TRBV28 and TRBJ1-1, with TRBD1 as a possible D gene (5 bases). This CDR3 has 14 residues. Trimming left V 5 bases short and J 5 bases short, with 15 bases between. Per the germline V gene, CDR1 is MDHEN and CDR2 is SYDVKM. For the CDR3, the DNA is TGTGCCAGCAGTGGTCCAGGGCGGTCTACTGAAGCTTTCTTT. It specifies CASSGPGRSTEAFF.

This rearrangement joins TRBV3-1 (or the pseudogene TRBV3-2) to TRBJ2-2; D gene unclear. V lost 4 bases, J lost 6 bases, and 12 bases lay in between. CDR3 length: 14 residues. From germline, CDR1 is LGHDT and CDR2 YNNKEL (reference sequence). CDR3 coding DNA: TGTGCCAGCAGCCCCTATACGAGTGCCGGGGAGCTGTTTTTT. The encoded protein is CASSPYTSAGELFF.

The chain joins TRBV5-4 to TRBJ2-5; 9 bases are a match to TRBD2. The CDR3 is 14 residues long. CDR1 and CDR2 (germline): SGHNT, YYREEE (reference sequence). The V segment lost 1 base and the J segment 5 bases; nucleotides outside the gene matches: 3. The CDR3 sequence: CASSLRGGAETQYF. The CDR3 DNA follows: TGTGCCAGCAGCTTGCGCGGGGGGGCGGAGACCCAGTACTTC.

The rearrangement uses TRBV11-3 and TRBJ2-1; 7 nucleotides line up with TRBD1. Germline values: CDR1 SGHNT, CDR2 YENEEA. The CDR3 contains 16 residues. V gave up 5 bases and J gave up 6 bases; unmatched junction bases: 13. The CDR3 spells CASSNPGTVSRNEQFF. The CDR3, as DNA: TGTGCCAGCAGCAACCCCGGGACAGTAAGTCGCAATGAGCAGTTCTTC.

This rearrangement joins TRBV29-1 to TRBJ1-2, with D unresolved. The CDR3 sequence is 12 residues long. V was pared by 4 bases and J by 1 base, with 7 bases between. Per germline, CDR1 SQVTM and CDR2 ANQGSEA. The CDR3 sequence: CSVGAGNYGYTF. CDR3 nucleotide sequence: TGCAGCGTTGGGGCGGGTAACTATGGCTACACCTTC.

J is TRBJ1-1 and V is TRBV7-2, with D hard to call. Germline values: CDR1 SGHTA, CDR2 FQGNSA. The ends were cut back, 2 bases at V and 2 bases at J, with 18 bases in the middle. This CDR3 spans 17 amino acids. CDR3 DNA sequence: TGTGCCAGCAGCTTAATACCCAGCGGCGGAACAAACACTGAAGCTTTCTTT. This sequence encodes CASSLIPSGGTNTEAFF.

The chain links TRBV9 to TRBJ2-7; D may be TRBD1 (5 bases). V dropped 0 bases and J dropped 2 bases, with 9 bases sitting between them. In germline, CDR1 is SGDLS, CDR2 YYNGEE. This CDR3 has 14 residues. The CDR3 DNA sequence: TGTGCCAGCAGCGTAGAAGGGGCCCCCTACGAGCAGTACTTC. Amino acid sequence: CASSVEGAPYEQYF.

The gene calls are TRBV11-1 and TRBJ2-3, with 8 bases matching TRBD1. CDR1 and CDR2 from the germline V gene are SGHAT and FQDESV (reference sequence). The CDR3 spans 15 residues. V lost 6 bases and J lost 3; bases outside the gene matches: 8. In DNA, the CDR3 is TGTGCCAGCAGTAAAGGACAGGGACCTACAGATACGCAGTATTTT. This sequence encodes CASSKGQGPTDTQYF.